This entry is about one T cell receptor (beta chain). This specimen comes from a study of shared clonotypes between healthy human individuals. Generated by immunoSEQ multiplex PCR, the TCRdb table keeps only in-frame clones and is missing some. The sample includes roughly 2,500,000 clones, 93% of them seen just once. V shed 4 bases and J shed 6 bases, with 14 bases lying between them. Germline CDR1 is SGHKS and CDR2 is YYEKEE (reference sequence). CDR3 length: 14 residues. The TCR sequence derives from a man aged 18 to 35 in good health. Some clones in this sample may be carry-over from other donors' samples. The chain has TRBV5-5 and TRBJ2-1; unclear D gene. The specimen sequenced was naive CD4+ T cells from PBMCs. The subset denotes: CD45RA+ positively selected. CDR3 nucleotide sequence: TGTGCCAGCAGCCTATTTACTTACAGCAATGAGCAGTTCTTC. Amino acid sequence: CASSLFTYSNEQFF.